This T cell receptor beta chain was captured in a study of CD8 T cells in ankylosing spondylitis. Study results and limitations: It was reported that disease-linked clones were significantly enriched in matched ankylosing spondylitis synovial fluid. Among TCR beta sequences, a motif of several highly homologous variants appeared characteristic of ankylosing spondylitis blood. Disease-linked clones were CD8+ and relatively rare in peripheral blood.

This clonotype has more than one count but fewer than ten. The antigen is unknown. V lost 6 bases, J lost 3 bases, and 8 bases lay in between. The CDR3 extends over 12 amino acids. Quantitative 5'-RACE with molecular barcodes was used to make the TCR beta libraries. A single record per CDR3 protein comes from TCRdb applying MiXCR to the 5' RACE reads. Altogether 200,000 to 250,000 distinct CDR3 sequences are present, 15% to 20% being singletons, with the ten largest covering approximately 42%. The sequenced material came from blood, either unsorted or a sorted T cell fraction (not recorded which). The receptor's source is a male donor with ankylosing spondylitis. This chain connects TRBV12-3 or TRBV12-4 to TRBJ1-2; possibly TRBD1 for D (5 bases). For the CDR3, the DNA is TGTGCCAGCAGCCAGACAGACTATGGCTACACCTTC. Translation: CASSQTDYGYTF.